This TCR beta chain emerged from a study of blood T cell repertoires in COVID-19. Study context: T cells, B-cell-depleted T cells, or PBMCs supplied cDNA or gDNA.

As handled by the study authors: From reference gene primer amplification, estimates of nucleated cell counts were derived. Using immunoSEQ multiplex PCR, the repertoire was profiled, and TCRdb retains in-frame clones only, with some absent. That table is the source of V, J and clone size, and D and trimming were worked out from the DNA. This sample has around 130,000 clones, with 84% found just once. CDR3 size: 18 residues. This clone was counted between two and nine times. The material sequenced was PBMCs or T cells enriched from blood (not recorded which). This sequence joins TRBV21-1 and TRBJ2-3; TRBD2 is the table's D call and was not checked against the DNA. TRBV21-1 is a known pseudogene. The source of this sequence is a young woman who had recovered from COVID-19. This CDR3 is CASSKSRTSGRQTDTQYF. DNA for the CDR3: TGTGCCAGCAGCAAAAGTCGGACTAGCGGGAGACAGACAGATACGCAGTATTTT.